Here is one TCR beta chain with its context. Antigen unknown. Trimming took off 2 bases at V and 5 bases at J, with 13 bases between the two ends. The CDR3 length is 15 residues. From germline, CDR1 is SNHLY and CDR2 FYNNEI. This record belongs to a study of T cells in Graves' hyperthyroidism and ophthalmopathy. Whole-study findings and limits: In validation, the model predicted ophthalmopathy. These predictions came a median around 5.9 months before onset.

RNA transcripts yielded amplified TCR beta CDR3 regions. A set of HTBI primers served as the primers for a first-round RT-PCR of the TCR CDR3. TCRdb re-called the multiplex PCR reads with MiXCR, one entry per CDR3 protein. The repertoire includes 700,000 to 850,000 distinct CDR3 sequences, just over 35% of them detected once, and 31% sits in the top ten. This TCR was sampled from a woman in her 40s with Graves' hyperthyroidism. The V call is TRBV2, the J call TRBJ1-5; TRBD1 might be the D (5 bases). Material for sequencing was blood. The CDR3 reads CASSEIGGGYQPQHF. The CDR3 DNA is TGTGCCAGCAGTGAAATTGGCGGGGGATATCAGCCCCAGCATTTT.